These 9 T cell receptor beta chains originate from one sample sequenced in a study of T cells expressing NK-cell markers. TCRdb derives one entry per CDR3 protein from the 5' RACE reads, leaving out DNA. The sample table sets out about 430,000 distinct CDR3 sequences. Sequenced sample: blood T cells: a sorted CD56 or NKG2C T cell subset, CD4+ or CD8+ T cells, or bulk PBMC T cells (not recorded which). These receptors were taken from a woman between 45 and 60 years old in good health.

The CDR3 sequence is CASSFSRGPQHF. V and J are TRBV12-3 or TRBV12-4 and TRBJ1-5; the D call of TRBD1 rests on TCRdb alone, since no DNA is present to check it. CDR3 size: 12 residues.

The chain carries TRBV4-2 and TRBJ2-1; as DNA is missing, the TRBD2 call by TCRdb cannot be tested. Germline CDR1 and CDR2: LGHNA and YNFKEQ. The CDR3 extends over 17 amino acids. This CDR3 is CASSQGLAGRGVDEQFF.

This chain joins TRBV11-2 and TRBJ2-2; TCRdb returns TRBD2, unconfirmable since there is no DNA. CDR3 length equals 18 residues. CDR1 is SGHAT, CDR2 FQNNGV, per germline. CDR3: CASSLGLGQREAPGELFF.

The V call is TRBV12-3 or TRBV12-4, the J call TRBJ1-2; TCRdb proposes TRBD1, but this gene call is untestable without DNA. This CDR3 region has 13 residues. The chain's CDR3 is CASSSSGEYGYTF.

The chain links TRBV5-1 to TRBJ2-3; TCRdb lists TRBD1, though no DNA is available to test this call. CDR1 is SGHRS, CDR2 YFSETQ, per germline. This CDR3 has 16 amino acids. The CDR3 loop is CASSPRPGQGTDTQYF.

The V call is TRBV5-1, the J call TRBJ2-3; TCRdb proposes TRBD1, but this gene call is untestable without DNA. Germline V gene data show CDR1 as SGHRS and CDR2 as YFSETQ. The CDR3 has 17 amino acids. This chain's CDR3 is CASSYTGTPRAQGTQYF.

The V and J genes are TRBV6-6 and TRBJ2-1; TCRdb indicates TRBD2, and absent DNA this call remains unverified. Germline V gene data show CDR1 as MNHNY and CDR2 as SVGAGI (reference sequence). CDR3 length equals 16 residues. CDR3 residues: CASSYSRLAGVNEQFF.

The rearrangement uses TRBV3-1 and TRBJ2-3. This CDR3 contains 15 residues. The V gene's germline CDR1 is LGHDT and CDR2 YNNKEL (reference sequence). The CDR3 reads CASSQEAQHTDTQYF.

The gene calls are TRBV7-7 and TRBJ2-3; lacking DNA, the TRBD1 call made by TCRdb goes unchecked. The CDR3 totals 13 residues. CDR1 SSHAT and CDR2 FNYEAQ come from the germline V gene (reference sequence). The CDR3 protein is CASSPDRGATQYF. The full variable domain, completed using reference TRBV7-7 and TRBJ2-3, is GAGVSQSPRYKVTKRGQDVTLRCDPISSHATLYWYQQALGQGPEFLTYFNYEAQPDKSGLPSDRFSAERPEGSISTLTIQRTEQRDSAMYRCASSPDRGATQYFGPGTRLTVL.